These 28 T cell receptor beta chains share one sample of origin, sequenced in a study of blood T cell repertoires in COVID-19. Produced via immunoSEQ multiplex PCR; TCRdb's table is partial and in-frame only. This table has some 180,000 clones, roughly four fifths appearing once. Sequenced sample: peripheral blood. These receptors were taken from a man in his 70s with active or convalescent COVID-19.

The CDR3 protein is CASSFEGGTEAFF. The CDR3 region has the DNA TGTGCCAGCAGTTTCGAGGGTGGGACTGAAGCTTTCTTT. The gene calls are TRBV12-3 or TRBV12-4 and TRBJ1-1; D unclear. This CDR3 has 13 residues. Trimming removed 3 bases from V and 5 bases from J, with 10 bases in between.

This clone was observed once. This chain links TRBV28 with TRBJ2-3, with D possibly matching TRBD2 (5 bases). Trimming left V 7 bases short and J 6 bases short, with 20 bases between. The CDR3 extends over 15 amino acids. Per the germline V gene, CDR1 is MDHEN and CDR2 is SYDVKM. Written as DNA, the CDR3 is TGTGCCAGCAACGGGATAACGATAGGGCGGGATACGCAGTATTTT. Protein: CASNGITIGRDTQYF. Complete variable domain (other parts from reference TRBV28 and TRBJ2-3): DVKVTQSSRYLVKRTGEKVFLECVQDMDHENMFWYRQDPGLGLRLIYFSYDVKMKEKGDIPEGYSVSREKKERFSLILESASTNQTSMYLCASNGITIGRDTQYFGPGTRLTVL.

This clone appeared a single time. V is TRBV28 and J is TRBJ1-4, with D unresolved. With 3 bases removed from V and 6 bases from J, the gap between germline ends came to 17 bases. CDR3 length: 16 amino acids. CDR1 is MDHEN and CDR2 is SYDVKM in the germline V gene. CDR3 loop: CASSLVGGQWDEKLFF. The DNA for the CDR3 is TGTGCCAGCAGTTTGGTGGGCGGGCAGTGGGATGAAAAACTGTTTTTT.

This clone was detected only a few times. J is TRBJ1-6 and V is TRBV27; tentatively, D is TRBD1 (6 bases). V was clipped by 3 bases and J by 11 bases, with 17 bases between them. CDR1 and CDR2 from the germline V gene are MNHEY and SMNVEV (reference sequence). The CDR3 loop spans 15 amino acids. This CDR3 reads CASSLIDRLLTPLHF. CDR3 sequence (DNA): TGTGCCAGCAGTTTGATAGACAGGCTATTAACACCCCTCCACTTT.

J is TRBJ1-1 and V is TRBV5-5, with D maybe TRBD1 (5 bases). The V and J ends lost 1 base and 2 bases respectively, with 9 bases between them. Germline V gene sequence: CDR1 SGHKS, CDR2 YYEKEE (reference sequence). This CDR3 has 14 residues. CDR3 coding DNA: TGTGCCAGCAGCTTGAGGACAAGAAACACTGAAGCTTTCTTT. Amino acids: CASSLRTRNTEAFF.

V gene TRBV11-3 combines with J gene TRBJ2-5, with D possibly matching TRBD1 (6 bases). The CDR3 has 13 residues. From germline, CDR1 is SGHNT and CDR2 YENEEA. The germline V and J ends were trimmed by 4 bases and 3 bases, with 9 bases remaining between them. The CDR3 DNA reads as TGTGCCAGCAGCTCAGGGGCAGAAGAGACCCAGTACTTC. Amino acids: CASSSGAEETQYF.

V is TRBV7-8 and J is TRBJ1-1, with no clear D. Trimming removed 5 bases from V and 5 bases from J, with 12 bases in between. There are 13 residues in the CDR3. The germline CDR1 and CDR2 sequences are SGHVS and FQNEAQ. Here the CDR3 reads CASSPQSGTEAFF. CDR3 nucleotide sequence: TGTGCCAGCAGCCCCCAGTCGGGAACTGAAGCTTTCTTT.

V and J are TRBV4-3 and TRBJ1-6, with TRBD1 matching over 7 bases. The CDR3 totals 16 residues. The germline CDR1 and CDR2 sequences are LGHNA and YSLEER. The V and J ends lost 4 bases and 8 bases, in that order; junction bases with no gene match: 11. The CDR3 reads CASSRRQGLVDSPLHF. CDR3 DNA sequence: TGCGCCAGCAGCCGCCGACAGGGACTCGTGGATTCACCCCTCCACTTT.

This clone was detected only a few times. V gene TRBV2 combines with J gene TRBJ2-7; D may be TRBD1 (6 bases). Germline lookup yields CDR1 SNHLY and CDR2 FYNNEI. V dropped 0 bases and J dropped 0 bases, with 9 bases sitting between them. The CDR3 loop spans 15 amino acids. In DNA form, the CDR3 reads TGTGCCAGCAGTGAAGCGGGGACACCCTCCTACGAGCAGTACTTC. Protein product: CASSEAGTPSYEQYF. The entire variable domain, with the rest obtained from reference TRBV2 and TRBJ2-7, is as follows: EPEVTQTPSHQVTQMGQEVILRCVPISNHLYFYWYRQILGQKVEFLVSFYNNEISEKSEIFDDQFSVERPDGSNFTLKIRSTKLEDSAMYFCASSEAGTPSYEQYFGPGTRLTVT.

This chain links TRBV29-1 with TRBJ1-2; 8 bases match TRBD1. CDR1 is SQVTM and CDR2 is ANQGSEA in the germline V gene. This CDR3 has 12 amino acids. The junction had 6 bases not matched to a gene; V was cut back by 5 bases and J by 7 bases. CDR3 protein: CSVHGQGRGYTF. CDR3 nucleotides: TGCAGCGTTCACGGACAGGGTCGTGGCTACACCTTC.

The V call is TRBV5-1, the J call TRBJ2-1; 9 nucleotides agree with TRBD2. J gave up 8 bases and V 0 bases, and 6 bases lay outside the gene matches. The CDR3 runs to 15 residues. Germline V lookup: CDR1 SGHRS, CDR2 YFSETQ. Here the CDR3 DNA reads TGCGCCAGCAGCTTGGTTAGCGGGAGTGGCGATGAGCAGTTCTTC. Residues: CASSLVSGSGDEQFF.

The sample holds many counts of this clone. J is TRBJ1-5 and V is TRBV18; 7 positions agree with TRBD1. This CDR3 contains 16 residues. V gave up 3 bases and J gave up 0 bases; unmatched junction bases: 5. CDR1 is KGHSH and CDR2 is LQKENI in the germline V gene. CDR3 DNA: TGTGCCAGCTCACCCGGGACAGTTTTTAGCAATCAGCCCCAGCATTTT. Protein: CASSPGTVFSNQPQHF.

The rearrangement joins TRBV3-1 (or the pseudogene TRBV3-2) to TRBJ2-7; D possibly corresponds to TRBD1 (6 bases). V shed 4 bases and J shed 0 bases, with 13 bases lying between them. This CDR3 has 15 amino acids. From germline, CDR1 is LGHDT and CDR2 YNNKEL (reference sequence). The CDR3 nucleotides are TGTGCCAGCAGCCCCTGGACAGTCCGCTCCTACGAGCAGTACTTC. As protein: CASSPWTVRSYEQYF.

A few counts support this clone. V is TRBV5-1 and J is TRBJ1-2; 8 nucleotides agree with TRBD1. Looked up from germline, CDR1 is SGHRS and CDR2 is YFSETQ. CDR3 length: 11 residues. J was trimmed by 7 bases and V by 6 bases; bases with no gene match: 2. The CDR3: CASTQGGGYTF. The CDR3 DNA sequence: TGCGCCAGCACACAGGGGGGTGGCTACACCTTC.

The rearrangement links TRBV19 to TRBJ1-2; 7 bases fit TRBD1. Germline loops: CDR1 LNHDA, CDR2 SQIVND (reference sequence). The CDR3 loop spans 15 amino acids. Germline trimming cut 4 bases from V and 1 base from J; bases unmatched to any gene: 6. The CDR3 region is CASSTTYRGNYGYTF. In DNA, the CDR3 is TGTGCCAGTAGTACTACTTACAGGGGTAACTATGGCTACACCTTC.

CDR3 in DNA: TGCAGCGTTGAAGGAGGCAGGGGGGCTGGAAACACCATATATTTT. Its protein product is CSVEGGRGAGNTIYF. The V call is TRBV29-1, the J call TRBJ1-3, with 7 bases identical to TRBD1. The germline gives CDR1 SQVTM, CDR2 ANQGSEA. With V trimmed by 1 base and J by 2 bases, 5 bases remained unmatched. The CDR3 is 15 amino acids.

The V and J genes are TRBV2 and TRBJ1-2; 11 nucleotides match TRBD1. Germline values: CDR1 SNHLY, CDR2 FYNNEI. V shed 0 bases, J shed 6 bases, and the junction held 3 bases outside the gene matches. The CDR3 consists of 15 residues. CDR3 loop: CASSEAPGQGDGYTF. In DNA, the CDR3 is TGTGCCAGCAGTGAAGCACCGGGACAGGGGGATGGCTACACCTTC.

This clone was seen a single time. The CDR3, as DNA: TGCGCCAGCAGCGCAGGGGTTGGGGCCAACGTCCTGACTTTC. The encoded protein is CASSAGVGANVLTF. The chain uses TRBV5-1 and TRBJ2-6; a weak D match, TRBD1 (6 bases). There are 14 residues in the CDR3. Germline V gene data show CDR1 as SGHRS and CDR2 as YFSETQ. V gave up 4 bases and J gave up 3 bases, with 8 bases separating them.

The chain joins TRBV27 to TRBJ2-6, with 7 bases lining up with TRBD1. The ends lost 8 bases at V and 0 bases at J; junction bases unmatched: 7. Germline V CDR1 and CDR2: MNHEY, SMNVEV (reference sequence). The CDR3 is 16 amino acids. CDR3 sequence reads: CASLGQVRSGANVLTF. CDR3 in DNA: TGTGCCAGCCTTGGACAGGTACGCTCTGGGGCCAACGTCCTGACTTTC. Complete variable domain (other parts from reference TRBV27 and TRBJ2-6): EAQVTQNPRYLITVTGKKLTVTCSQNMNHEYMSWYRQDPGLGLRQIYYSMNVEVTDKGDVPEGYKVSRKEKRNFPLILESPSPNQTSLYFCASLGQVRSGANVLTFGAGSRLTVL.

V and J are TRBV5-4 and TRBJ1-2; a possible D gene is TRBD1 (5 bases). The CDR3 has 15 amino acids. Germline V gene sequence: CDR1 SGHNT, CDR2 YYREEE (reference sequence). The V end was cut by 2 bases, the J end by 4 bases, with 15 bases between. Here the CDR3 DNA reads TGTGCCAGCAGCTTCCAGGGCTCATTTTCCTATGGCTACACCTTC. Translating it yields CASSFQGSFSYGYTF. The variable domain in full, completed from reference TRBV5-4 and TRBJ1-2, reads ETGVTQSPTHLIKTRGQQVTLRCSSQSGHNTVSWYQQALGQGPQFIFQYYREEENGRGNFPPRFSGLQFPNYSSELNVNALELDDSALYLCASSFQGSFSYGYTFGSGTRLTVV.

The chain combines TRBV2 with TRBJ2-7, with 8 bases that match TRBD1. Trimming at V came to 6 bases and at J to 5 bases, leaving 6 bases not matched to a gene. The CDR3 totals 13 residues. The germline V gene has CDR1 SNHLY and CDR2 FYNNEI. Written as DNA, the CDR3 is TGTGCCAGCAGGCCCACAGGGGGGAACGAGCAGTACTTC. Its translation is CASRPTGGNEQYF.

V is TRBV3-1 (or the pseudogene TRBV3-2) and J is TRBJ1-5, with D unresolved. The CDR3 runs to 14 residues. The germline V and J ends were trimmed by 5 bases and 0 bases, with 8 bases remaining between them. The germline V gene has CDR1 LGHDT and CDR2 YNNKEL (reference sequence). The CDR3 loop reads CASSTFSSNQPQHF. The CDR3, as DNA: TGTGCCAGCAGCACATTCAGTAGCAATCAGCCCCAGCATTTT.

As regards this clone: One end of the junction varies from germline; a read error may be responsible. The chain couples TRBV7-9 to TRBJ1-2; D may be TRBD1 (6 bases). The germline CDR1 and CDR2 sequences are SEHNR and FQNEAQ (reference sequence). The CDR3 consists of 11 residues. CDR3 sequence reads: CASSFGQPHRF. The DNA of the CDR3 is TGTGCCAGCAGCTTCGGACAGCCTCACCGCTTC.

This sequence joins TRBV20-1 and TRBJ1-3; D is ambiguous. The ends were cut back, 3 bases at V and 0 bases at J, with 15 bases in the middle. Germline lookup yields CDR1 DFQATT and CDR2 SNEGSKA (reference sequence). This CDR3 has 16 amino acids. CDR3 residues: CSASPSGLLSGNTIYF. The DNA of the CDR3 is TGCAGTGCTAGTCCCTCCGGACTGCTCTCTGGAAACACCATATATTTT.

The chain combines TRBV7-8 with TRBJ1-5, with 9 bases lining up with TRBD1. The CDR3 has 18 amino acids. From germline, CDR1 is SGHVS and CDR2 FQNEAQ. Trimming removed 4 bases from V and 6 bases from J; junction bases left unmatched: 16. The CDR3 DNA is TGTGCCAGCAGCTCCTCCCTCCTACAGGGGGCGGTGAGTCAGCCCCAGCATTTT. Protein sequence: CASSSSLLQGAVSQPQHF.

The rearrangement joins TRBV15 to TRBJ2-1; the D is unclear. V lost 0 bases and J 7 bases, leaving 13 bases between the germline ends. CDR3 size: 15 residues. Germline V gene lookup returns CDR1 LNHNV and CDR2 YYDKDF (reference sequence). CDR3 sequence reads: CATSREPGLGNEQFF. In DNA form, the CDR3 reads TGTGCCACCAGCAGAGAGCCCGGCCTCGGGAATGAGCAGTTCTTC.

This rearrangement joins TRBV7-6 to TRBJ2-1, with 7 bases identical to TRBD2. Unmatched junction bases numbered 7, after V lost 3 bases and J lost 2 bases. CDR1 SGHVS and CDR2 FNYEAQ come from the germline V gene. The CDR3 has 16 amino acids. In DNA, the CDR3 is TGTGCCAGCAGCTTGGGAGGGGTAGGGCCCTACAATGAGCAGTTCTTC. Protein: CASSLGGVGPYNEQFF.

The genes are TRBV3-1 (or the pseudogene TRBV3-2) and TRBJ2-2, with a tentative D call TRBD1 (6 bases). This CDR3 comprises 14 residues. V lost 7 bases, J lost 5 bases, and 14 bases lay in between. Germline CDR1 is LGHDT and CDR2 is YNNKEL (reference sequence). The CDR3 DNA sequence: TGTGCCAGCACCAGCAGGGGCGAGACCGGGGAGCTGTTTTTT. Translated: CASTSRGETGELFF.